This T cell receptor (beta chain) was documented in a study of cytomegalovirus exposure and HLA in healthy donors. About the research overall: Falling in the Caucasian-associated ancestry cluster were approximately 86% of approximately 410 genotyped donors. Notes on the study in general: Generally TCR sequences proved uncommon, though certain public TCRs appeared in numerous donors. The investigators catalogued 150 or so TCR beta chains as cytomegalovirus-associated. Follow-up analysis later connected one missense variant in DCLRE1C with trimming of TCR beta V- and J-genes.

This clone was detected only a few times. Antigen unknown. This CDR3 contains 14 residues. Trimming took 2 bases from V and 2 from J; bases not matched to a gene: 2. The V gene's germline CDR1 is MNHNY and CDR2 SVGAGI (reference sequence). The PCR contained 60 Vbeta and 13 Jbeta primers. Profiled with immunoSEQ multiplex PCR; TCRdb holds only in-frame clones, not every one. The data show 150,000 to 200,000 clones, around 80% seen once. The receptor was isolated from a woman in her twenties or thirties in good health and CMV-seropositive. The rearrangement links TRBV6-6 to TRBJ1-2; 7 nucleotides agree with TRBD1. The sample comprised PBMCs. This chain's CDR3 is CASSYGTDNYGYTF. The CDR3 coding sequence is TGTGCCAGCAGTTACGGGACAGACAACTATGGCTACACCTTC.